These 22 T cell receptor beta chains came from one sample sequenced in a study of CD8+ T cells in alopecia areata. cDNA prepared by RNA extraction and subsequent reverse transcription served as the template for sequencing. Some clones are missing from TCRdb's copy, which holds only in-frame ones; the method was immunoSEQ multiplex PCR. The top ten hold 15% to 20% of the sample, which has under 110,000 clones, roughly 56% seen once. Treatment described: oral pan-JAK inhibitor, 5-10 mg twice daily. The sample consisted of CD8+ T cells sorted from blood, taken at roughly week 55, from a patient treated with tofacitinib. The receptors stem from a human donor with alopecia areata.

V and J are TRBV27 and TRBJ2-3; D gene ambiguous. V lost 8 bases to trimming and J lost 0 bases, with 18 bases between them. CDR1 is MNHEY and CDR2 is SMNVEV in the germline V gene (reference sequence). The CDR3 loop spans 16 amino acids. The CDR3 DNA reads TGTGCCAGCTCCAGGCTGTCTAGATCTAGCACAGATACGCAGTATTTT. This translates into CASSRLSRSSTDTQYF.

This rearrangement joins TRBV27 to TRBJ2-7, with D hard to call. Germline assignment: CDR1 MNHEY and CDR2 SMNVEV (reference sequence). V lost 3 bases to trimming and J lost 4 bases, with 13 bases between them. The CDR3 runs 14 residues. The DNA for the CDR3 is TGTGCCAGCAGTTTTAACGGGCCCACTTACGAGCAGTACTTC. Protein sequence: CASSFNGPTYEQYF.

This clone occurred a few times. The rearrangement links TRBV27 to TRBJ1-2, with D possibly being TRBD1 (5 bases). The CDR3 is made up of 13 amino acids. V was clipped by 2 bases and J by 3 bases, with 7 bases between them. Per the germline V gene, CDR1 is MNHEY and CDR2 is SMNVEV (reference sequence). CDR3 region: CASSLTGDYGYTF. The CDR3 DNA follows: TGTGCCAGCAGTTTAACGGGGGACTATGGCTACACCTTC.

The gene calls are TRBV4-1 and TRBJ2-7; TRBD1 matches at 8 bases. In germline, CDR1 is MGHRA, CDR2 YSYEKL. The ends lost 1 base at V and 1 base at J; junction bases unmatched: 3. The CDR3 is 15 amino acids. DNA for the CDR3: TGCGCCAGCAGCCAAGTACAGGGGGAATCCTACGAGCAGTACTTC. The encoded protein is CASSQVQGESYEQYF.

The chain joins TRBV25-1 to TRBJ1-6, with D unresolved. Germline V gene sequence: CDR1 MGHDK, CDR2 SYGVNS. The CDR3 extends over 13 amino acids. V lost 8 bases to trimming and J lost 8 bases, with 13 bases between them. CDR3 loop: CASLPRGDSPLHF. The CDR3 DNA is TGTGCCAGCCTCCCCAGAGGTGATTCACCCCTCCACTTT.

The chain joins TRBV29-1 to TRBJ1-4; D may be TRBD1 (5 bases). The V gene lost 5 bases and the J gene lost 0 bases, with 7 bases spanning the gap. Germline V gene sequence: CDR1 SQVTM, CDR2 ANQGSEA. There are 13 residues in the CDR3. The CDR3 DNA follows: TGCAGCGTTAGGGGCGCAACTAATGAAAAACTGTTTTTT. As protein: CSVRGATNEKLFF.

This clone was recorded a few times. The rearrangement links TRBV4-1 to TRBJ2-2, with TRBD2 as a possible D gene (6 bases). V lost 3 bases to trimming and J lost 7 bases, with 21 bases between them. The germline V gene encodes CDR1 MGHRA and CDR2 YSYEKL. This CDR3 is 17 amino acids long. DNA of the CDR3: TGCGCCAGCAGCCACCTGGGACCGATCCTCGGGAGCGGGGAGCTGTTTTTT. Its protein is CASSHLGPILGSGELFF.

The V gene is TRBV5-6, the J gene TRBJ1-5; D gene ambiguous. The germline V gene has CDR1 SGHDT and CDR2 YYEEEE. Trimming took 1 base from V and 2 from J, leaving 7 bases between them. The CDR3 spans 14 residues. The CDR3 region is CASSLITGNQPQHF. The CDR3 bases are TGTGCCAGCAGCTTGATAACGGGCAATCAGCCCCAGCATTTT.

The V and J genes are TRBV4-1 and TRBJ1-2, with no clear D. This CDR3 has 16 residues. CDR1 is MGHRA and CDR2 is YSYEKL in the germline V gene. The V end lost 0 bases, the J end lost 2 bases, and 13 bases lay between the germline ends. This CDR3 reads CASSQESLAENYGYTF. The CDR3 DNA reads as TGCGCCAGCAGCCAAGAGAGTCTGGCCGAGAACTATGGCTACACCTTC.

This clone was recorded once. The chain links TRBV2 to TRBJ2-7; 9 bases agree with TRBD1. Looked up from germline, CDR1 is SNHLY and CDR2 is FYNNEI. Trimming at V came to 7 bases and at J to 4 bases, leaving 5 bases not matched to a gene. CDR3 size: 13 residues. The CDR3 is CASKGTGLYEQYF. The CDR3 DNA sequence: TGTGCCAGCAAGGGGACAGGGTTGTACGAGCAGTACTTC. Full variable domain (missing parts from reference TRBV2 and TRBJ2-7): EPEVTQTPSHQVTQMGQEVILRCVPISNHLYFYWYRQILGQKVEFLVSFYNNEISEKSEIFDDQFSVERPDGSNFTLKIRSTKLEDSAMYFCASKGTGLYEQYFGPGTRLTVT.

The chain links TRBV2 to TRBJ1-6, with 7 bases lining up with TRBD1. Germline assignment: CDR1 SNHLY and CDR2 FYNNEI. Losses at the gene ends were 6 bases for V and 6 bases for J; bases not matched to a gene: 14. The CDR3 loop spans 17 amino acids. The CDR3 region is CASRDALQGLGNSPLHF. The CDR3, as DNA: TGTGCCAGCAGGGATGCATTACAGGGGCTAGGTAATTCACCCCTCCACTTT. The full variable domain, its missing parts supplied by reference TRBV2 and TRBJ1-6, is EPEVTQTPSHQVTQMGQEVILRCVPISNHLYFYWYRQILGQKVEFLVSFYNNEISEKSEIFDDQFSVERPDGSNFTLKIRSTKLEDSAMYFCASRDALQGLGNSPLHFGNGTRLTVT.

This sequence joins TRBV4-1 and TRBJ2-6; D unclear. CDR3 length: 15 amino acids. The V end lost 3 bases, the J end lost 2 bases, and 8 bases lay between the germline ends. Germline lookup yields CDR1 MGHRA and CDR2 YSYEKL. CDR3: CASSQREPGANVLTF. In DNA form, the CDR3 reads TGCGCCAGCAGCCAGAGAGAACCTGGGGCCAACGTCCTGACTTTC.

V gene TRBV11-2 combines with J gene TRBJ1-1; D is unclear. Germline CDR1 SGHAT, CDR2 FQNNGV. Trimming left V 5 bases short and J 7 bases short, with 14 bases between. The CDR3 contains 13 residues. The CDR3 bases are TGTGCCAGCAGCCCCATCACACAGCTTGAAGCTTTCTTT. Translated: CASSPITQLEAFF. Combining the CDR3 with reference TRBV11-2 and TRBJ1-1 gives the whole variable domain EAGVAQSPRYKIIEKRQSVAFWCNPISGHATLYWYQQILGQGPKLLIQFQNNGVVDDSQLPKDRFSAERLKGVDSTLKIQPAKLEDSAVYLCASSPITQLEAFFGQGTRLTVV.

This clone was observed once. The genes are TRBV5-1 and TRBJ1-1; no definite D call. V gave up 0 bases and J gave up 6 bases, with 6 bases separating them. CDR1 and CDR2 from the germline V gene are SGHRS and YFSETQ. The CDR3 consists of 12 residues. Here the CDR3 reads CASSLGTSEAFF. DNA of the CDR3: TGCGCCAGCAGCTTGGGGACCTCTGAAGCTTTCTTT.

J is TRBJ2-7 and V is TRBV5-1, with D unresolved. The germline CDR1 and CDR2 sequences are SGHRS and YFSETQ. The CDR3 sequence is 12 residues long. The V end lost 0 bases, the J end lost 5 bases, and 6 bases lay between the germline ends. The CDR3 region has the DNA TGCGCCAGCAGCTTGGATCCCGACGAGCAGTACTTC. Its translation is CASSLDPDEQYF.

J is TRBJ1-2 and V is TRBV29-1, with unresolved D. Trimming cost V 5 bases and J 4 bases, with 8 bases left between them. The CDR3 has 11 amino acids. The germline gives CDR1 SQVTM, CDR2 ANQGSEA. CDR3 in DNA: TGCAGCGTTCCGTTGGGCTATGGCTACACCTTC. Translating it yields CSVPLGYGYTF. The whole variable domain, remainder taken from reference TRBV29-1 and TRBJ1-2, is SAVISQKPSRDICQRGTSLTIQCQVDSQVTMMFWYRQQPGQSLTLIATANQGSEATYESGFVIDKFPISRPNLTFSTLTVSNMSPEDSSIYLCSVPLGYGYTFGSGTRLTVV.

This clone was recorded only once. The chain links TRBV4-1 to TRBJ2-3; 10 bases fit TRBD2. CDR3 length: 15 residues. V was clipped by 5 bases and J by 0 bases; unmatched bases: 2. The germline gives CDR1 MGHRA, CDR2 YSYEKL. The DNA for the CDR3 is TGCGCCAGCAGCTCACTAGCGGGAAGCACAGATACGCAGTATTTT. Protein sequence: CASSSLAGSTDTQYF.

This chain links TRBV5-6 with TRBJ1-1; D unclear. Germline CDR1 is SGHDT and CDR2 is YYEEEE. Trimming shortened V by 0 bases and J by 3 bases, and 15 bases separated the two germline ends. The CDR3 loop spans 16 amino acids. For the CDR3, the DNA is TGTGCCAGCAGCTTGGGGGTTGTTTACAGAGACACTGAAGCTTTCTTT. This gives the protein CASSLGVVYRDTEAFF.

J is TRBJ2-4 and V is TRBV11-2; no firm D call. CDR3 length equals 12 residues. CDR1 is SGHAT, CDR2 FQNNGV, per germline. V lost 4 bases and J lost 7, with 8 bases in between. The CDR3 reads CASSSALNIQYF. Written as DNA, the CDR3 is TGTGCCAGCAGCTCCGCCTTGAACATTCAGTACTTC.

The V call is TRBV5-1, the J call TRBJ1-1, with D maybe TRBD1 (5 bases). CDR1 SGHRS and CDR2 YFSETQ come from the germline V gene. Trimming left V 5 bases short and J 3 bases short, with 11 bases between. The CDR3 length is 13 residues. CDR3 amino acids: CASRYRGDTEAFF. The CDR3 DNA is TGCGCCAGCAGGTACCGGGGGGACACTGAAGCTTTCTTT.

This clone was seen just once. This rearrangement joins TRBV28 to TRBJ2-1; 9 bases line up with TRBD2. V shed 5 bases, J shed 5 bases, and the junction held 10 bases outside the gene matches. The CDR3 covers 16 residues. Germline assignment: CDR1 MDHEN and CDR2 SYDVKM. The DNA of the CDR3 is TGTGCCAGCAGTAAACTGACTAGCGGAGTTAACAATGAGCAGTTCTTC. Translated: CASSKLTSGVNNEQFF.

The chain has TRBV29-1 and TRBJ2-1; the D is unclear. Trimming left V 7 bases short and J 3 bases short, with 13 bases between. This CDR3 comprises 13 residues. Germline values: CDR1 SQVTM, CDR2 ANQGSEA. CDR3: CSASTPIYNEQFF. CDR3 DNA sequence: TGCAGCGCTTCCACGCCGATCTACAATGAGCAGTTCTTC.